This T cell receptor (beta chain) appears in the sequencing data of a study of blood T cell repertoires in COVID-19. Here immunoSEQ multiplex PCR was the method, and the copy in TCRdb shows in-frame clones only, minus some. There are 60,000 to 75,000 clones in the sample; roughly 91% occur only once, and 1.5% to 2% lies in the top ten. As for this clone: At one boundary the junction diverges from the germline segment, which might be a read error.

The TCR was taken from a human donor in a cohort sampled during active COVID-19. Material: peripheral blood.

The CDR3 protein is CASSLLATNTGELFF. The CDR3 DNA sequence: TGTGCTAGCAGCTTGCTCGCGACGAACACCGGGGAGCTGTTTTTT. This chain connects TRBV7-7 to TRBJ2-2, with no clear D. The CDR3 totals 15 residues. CDR1 SSHAT and CDR2 FNYEAQ come from the germline V gene (reference sequence).